Below, 8 T cell receptor beta chains from the same sample are listed, as sequenced in a study of T cell responses to AZD1222 COVID-19 vaccine. The table came from immunoSEQ multiplex PCR; TCRdb's copy has only in-frame clones and leaves some out. The sample includes over 50,000 clones, approximately 85% of them seen just once. Here the sequenced sample was peripheral blood, taken 28 days after the second AZD1222 dose. All receptors come from an adult who received the AZD1222 COVID-19 vaccine.

The chain uses TRBV28 and TRBJ2-1; D call uncertain. In germline, CDR1 is MDHEN, CDR2 SYDVKM. CDR3 length: 11 residues. Trimming took 5 bases from V and 4 from J, leaving 3 bases between them. The CDR3 nucleotides are TGTGCCAGCAGTCCTTACAATGAGCAGTTCTTC. This gives the protein CASSPYNEQFF.

The genes are TRBV18 and TRBJ2-7; D unclear. CDR3 length: 11 amino acids. Looked up from germline, CDR1 is KGHSH and CDR2 is LQKENI. V was pared by 3 bases and J by 6 bases, with 6 bases between. In DNA, the CDR3 is TGTGCCAGCTCACCTGACCTCGAGCAGTACTTC. Translation gives CASSPDLEQYF.

This chain connects TRBV19 to TRBJ2-1, with 8 bases identical to TRBD2. The CDR3 length is 18 residues. Looked up from germline, CDR1 is LNHDA and CDR2 is SQIVND (reference sequence). V was clipped by 3 bases and J by 4 bases; unmatched bases: 14. CDR3: CASSILGWREVGYNEQFF. DNA of the CDR3: TGTGCCAGTAGTATTCTAGGATGGCGGGAGGTAGGTTACAATGAGCAGTTCTTC.

The V call is TRBV7-9, the J call TRBJ2-5; weak D call: TRBD2 (6 bases). This CDR3 region has 14 residues. Trimming took 5 bases from V and 1 from J, leaving 11 bases between them. Germline values: CDR1 SEHNR, CDR2 FQNEAQ (reference sequence). The CDR3 bases are TGTGCCAGCAGCCCGAGCGGGCTCCAAGAGACCCAGTACTTC. Amino acids: CASSPSGLQETQYF.

V usage is TRBV11-3 and J usage is TRBJ2-1; the D is unclear. CDR3 length equals 15 residues. The V end lost 7 bases, the J end lost 4 bases, and 17 bases lay between the germline ends. The germline V gene encodes CDR1 SGHNT and CDR2 YENEEA. As DNA, the CDR3 is TGTGCCAGCATTTTCCTGGCTACCCCTTACAATGAGCAGTTCTTC. Protein: CASIFLATPYNEQFF. Full variable domain (outside the CDR3, taken from reference TRBV11-3 and TRBJ2-1): EAGVVQSPRYKIIEKKQPVAFWCNPISGHNTLYWYLQNLGQGPELLIRYENEEAVDDSQLPKDRFSAERLKGVDSTLKIQPAELGDSAVYLCASIFLATPYNEQFFGPGTRLTVL.

The rearrangement uses TRBV30 and TRBJ2-5; 8 positions agree with TRBD2. Per germline, CDR1 GTSNPN and CDR2 SVGIG (reference sequence). V was pared by 2 bases and J by 5 bases, with 4 bases of the junction left unmatched. The CDR3 consists of 13 residues. CDR3 coding DNA: TGTGCCTGGAGTTACCGACTAGCGGAGACCCAGTACTTC. Its protein product is CAWSYRLAETQYF.

The chain uses TRBV10-3 and TRBJ1-1; tentative D call: TRBD1 (6 bases). V lost 3 bases to trimming and J lost 0 bases, with 8 bases between them. CDR1 is ENHRY and CDR2 is SYGVKD in the germline V gene. The CDR3 runs 14 residues. CDR3: CAISDQGLNTEAFF. CDR3 nucleotide sequence: TGTGCCATCAGTGACCAGGGGTTGAACACTGAAGCTTTCTTT.

CDR3 nucleotide sequence: TGTGCCAGCAGCTGGGGGACGGGCGAGCAGTACTTC. This gives the protein CASSWGTGEQYF. The chain links TRBV11-1 to TRBJ2-7; D is perhaps TRBD1 or TRBD2 (5 bases each). The CDR3 covers 12 residues. The V gene's germline CDR1 is SGHAT and CDR2 FQDESV (reference sequence). V was shortened by 4 bases and J by 6 bases, with 10 bases between the two germline ends. Combining the CDR3 with reference TRBV11-1 and TRBJ2-7 gives the whole variable domain EAEVAQSPRYKITEKSQAVAFWCDPISGHATLYWYRQILGQGPELLVQFQDESVVDDSQLPKDRFSAERLKGVDSTLKIQPAELGDSAMYLCASSWGTGEQYFGPGTRLTVT.